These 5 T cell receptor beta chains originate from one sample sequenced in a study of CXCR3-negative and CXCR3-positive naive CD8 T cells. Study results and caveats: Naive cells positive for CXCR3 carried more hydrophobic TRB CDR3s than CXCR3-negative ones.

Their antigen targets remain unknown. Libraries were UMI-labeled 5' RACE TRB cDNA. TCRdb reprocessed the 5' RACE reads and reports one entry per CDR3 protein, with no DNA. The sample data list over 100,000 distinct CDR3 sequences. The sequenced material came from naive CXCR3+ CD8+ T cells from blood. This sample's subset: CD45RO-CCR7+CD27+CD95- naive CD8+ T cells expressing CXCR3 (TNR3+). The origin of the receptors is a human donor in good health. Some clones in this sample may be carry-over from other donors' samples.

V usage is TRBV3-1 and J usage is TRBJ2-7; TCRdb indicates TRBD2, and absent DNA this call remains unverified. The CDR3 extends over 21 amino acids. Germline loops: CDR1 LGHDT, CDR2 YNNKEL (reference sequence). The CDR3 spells CASSQDLVGPSGWRRDYEQYF.

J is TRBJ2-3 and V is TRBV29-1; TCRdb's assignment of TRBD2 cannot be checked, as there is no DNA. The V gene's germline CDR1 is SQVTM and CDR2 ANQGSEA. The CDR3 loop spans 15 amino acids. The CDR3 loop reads CSVHRTSGSTDTQYF.

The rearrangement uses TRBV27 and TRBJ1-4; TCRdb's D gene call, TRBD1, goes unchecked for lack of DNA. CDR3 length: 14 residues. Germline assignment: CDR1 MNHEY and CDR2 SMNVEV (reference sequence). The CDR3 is CASGQGGRREKLFF.

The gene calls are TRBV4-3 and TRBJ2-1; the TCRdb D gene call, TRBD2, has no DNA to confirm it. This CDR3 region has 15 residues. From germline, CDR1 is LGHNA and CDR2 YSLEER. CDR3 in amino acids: CASSQLAGAFDEQFF.

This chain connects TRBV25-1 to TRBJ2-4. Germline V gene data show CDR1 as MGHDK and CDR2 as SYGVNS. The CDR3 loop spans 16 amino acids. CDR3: CASSDSPGVAKNIQYF. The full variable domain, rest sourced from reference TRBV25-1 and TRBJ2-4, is EADIYQTPRYLVIGTGKKITLECSQTMGHDKMYWYQQDPGMELHLIHYSYGVNSTEKGDLSSESTVSRIRTEHFPLTLESARPSHTSQYLCASSDSPGVAKNIQYFGAGTRLSVL.